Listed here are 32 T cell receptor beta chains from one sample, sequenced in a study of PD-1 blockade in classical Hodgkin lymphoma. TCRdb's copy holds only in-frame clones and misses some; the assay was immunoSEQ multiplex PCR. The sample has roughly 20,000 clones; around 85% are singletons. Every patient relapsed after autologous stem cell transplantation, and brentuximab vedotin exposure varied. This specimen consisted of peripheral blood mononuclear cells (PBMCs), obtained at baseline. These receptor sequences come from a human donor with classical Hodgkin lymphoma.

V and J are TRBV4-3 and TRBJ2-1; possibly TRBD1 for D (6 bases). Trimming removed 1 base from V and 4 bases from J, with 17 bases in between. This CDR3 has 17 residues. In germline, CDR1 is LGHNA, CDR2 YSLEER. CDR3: CASSQGTVQSRYNEQFF. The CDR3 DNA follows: TGCGCCAGCAGCCAAGGGACAGTCCAGTCCAGGTACAATGAGCAGTTCTTC.

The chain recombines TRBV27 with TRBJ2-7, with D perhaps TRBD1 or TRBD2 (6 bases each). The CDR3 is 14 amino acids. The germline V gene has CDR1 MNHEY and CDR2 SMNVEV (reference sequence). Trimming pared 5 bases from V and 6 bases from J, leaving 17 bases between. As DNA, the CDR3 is TGTGCCAGCAGTCCCCGGGGAGGACAGACCGAGCAGTACTTC. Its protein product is CASSPRGGQTEQYF.

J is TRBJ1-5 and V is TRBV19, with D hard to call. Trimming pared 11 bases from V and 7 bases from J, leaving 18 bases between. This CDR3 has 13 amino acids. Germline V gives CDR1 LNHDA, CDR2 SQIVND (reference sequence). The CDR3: CASAGGRGQPQHF. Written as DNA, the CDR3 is TGTGCCTCCGCAGGCGGGCGAGGGCAGCCCCAGCATTTT.

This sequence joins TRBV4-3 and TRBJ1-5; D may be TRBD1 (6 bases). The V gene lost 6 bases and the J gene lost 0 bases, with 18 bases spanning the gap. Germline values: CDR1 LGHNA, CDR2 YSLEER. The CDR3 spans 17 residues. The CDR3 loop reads CASSPTTGTYSNQPQHF. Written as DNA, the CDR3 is TGCGCCAGCAGTCCGACTACAGGGACTTATAGCAATCAGCCCCAGCATTTT.

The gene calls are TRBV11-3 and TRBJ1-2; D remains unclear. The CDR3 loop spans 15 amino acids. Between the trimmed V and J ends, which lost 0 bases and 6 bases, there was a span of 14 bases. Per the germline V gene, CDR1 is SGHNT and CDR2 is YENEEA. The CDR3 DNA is TGTGCCAGCAGCTTAGATGGCAGAGGAAGTGATGGCTACACCTTC. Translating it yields CASSLDGRGSDGYTF.

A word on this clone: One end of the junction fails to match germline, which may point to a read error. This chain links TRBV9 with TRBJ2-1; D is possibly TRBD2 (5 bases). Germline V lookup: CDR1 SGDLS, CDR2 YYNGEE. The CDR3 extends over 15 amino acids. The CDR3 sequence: CTSSVDGGTYNEQFF. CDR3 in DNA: TGTACCAGCAGCGTAGATGGAGGTACCTACAATGAGCAGTTCTTC. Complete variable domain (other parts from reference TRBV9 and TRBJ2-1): DSGVTQTPKHLITATGQRVTLRCSPRSGDLSVYWYQQSLDQGLQFLIQYYNGEERAKGNILERFSAQQFPDLHSELNLSSLELGDSALYFCTSSVDGGTYNEQFFGPGTRLTVL.

The CDR3, as DNA: TGTGCCAGCAGCGACTCCTACGAGCAGTACTTC. It yields the protein CASSDSYEQYF. The rearrangement links TRBV7-2 to TRBJ2-7, with D hard to call. This CDR3 is 11 amino acids long. Trimming cost V 5 bases and J 0 bases, with 2 bases left between them. Germline assignment: CDR1 SGHTA and CDR2 FQGNSA.

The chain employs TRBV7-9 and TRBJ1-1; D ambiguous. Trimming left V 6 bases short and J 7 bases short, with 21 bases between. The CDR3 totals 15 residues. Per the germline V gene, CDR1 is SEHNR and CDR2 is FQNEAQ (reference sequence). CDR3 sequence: CASSPSKERRYEAFF. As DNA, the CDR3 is TGTGCCAGCAGTCCCTCGAAGGAGCGTCGGTATGAAGCTTTCTTT.

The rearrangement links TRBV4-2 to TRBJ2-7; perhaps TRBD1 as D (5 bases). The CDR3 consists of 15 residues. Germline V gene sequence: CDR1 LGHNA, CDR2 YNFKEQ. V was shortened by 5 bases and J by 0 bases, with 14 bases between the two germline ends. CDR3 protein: CASSLVYQGSYEQYF. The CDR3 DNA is TGTGCCAGCAGCTTGGTTTATCAGGGCTCCTACGAGCAGTACTTC.

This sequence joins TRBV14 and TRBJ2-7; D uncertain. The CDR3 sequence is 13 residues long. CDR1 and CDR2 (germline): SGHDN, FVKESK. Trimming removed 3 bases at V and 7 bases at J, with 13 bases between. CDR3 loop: CASSQTRVEEQYF. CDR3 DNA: TGTGCCAGCAGCCAGACACGTGTAGAAGAGCAGTACTTC. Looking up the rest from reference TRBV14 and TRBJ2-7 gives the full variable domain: EAGVTQFPSHSVIEKGQTVTLRCDPISGHDNLYWYRRVMGKEIKFLLHFVKESKQDESGMPNNRFLAERTGGTYSTLKVQPAELEDSGVYFCASSQTRVEEQYFGPGTRLTVT.

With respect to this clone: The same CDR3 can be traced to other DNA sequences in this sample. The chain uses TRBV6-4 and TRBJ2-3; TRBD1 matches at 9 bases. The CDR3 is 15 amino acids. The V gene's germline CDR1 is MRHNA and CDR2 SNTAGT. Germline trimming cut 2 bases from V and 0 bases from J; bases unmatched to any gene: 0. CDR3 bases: TGTGCCAGCAGTGACGGGACAGGGAGCACAGATACGCAGTATTTT. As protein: CASSDGTGSTDTQYF.

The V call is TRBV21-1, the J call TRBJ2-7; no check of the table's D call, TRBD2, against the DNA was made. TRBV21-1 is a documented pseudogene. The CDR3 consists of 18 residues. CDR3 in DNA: TGTGCCAGCAGCAAGCGGACTAGCGGGGGGCAGGGATCCTACGAGCAGTACTTC. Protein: CASSKRTSGGQGSYEQYF.

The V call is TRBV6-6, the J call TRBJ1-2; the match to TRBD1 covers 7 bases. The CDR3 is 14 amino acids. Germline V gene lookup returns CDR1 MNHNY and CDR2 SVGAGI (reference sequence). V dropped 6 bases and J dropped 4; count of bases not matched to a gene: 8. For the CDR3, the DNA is TGTGCCAGCAGCAACGATAGGGACAGCTATGGCTACACCTTC. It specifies CASSNDRDSYGYTF.

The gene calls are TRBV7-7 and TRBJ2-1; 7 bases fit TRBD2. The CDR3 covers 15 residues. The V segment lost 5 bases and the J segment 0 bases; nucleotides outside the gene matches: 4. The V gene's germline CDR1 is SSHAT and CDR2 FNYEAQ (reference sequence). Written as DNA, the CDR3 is TGTGCCAGCAGCCGCGGACTAGACTCCTACAATGAGCAGTTCTTC. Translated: CASSRGLDSYNEQFF.

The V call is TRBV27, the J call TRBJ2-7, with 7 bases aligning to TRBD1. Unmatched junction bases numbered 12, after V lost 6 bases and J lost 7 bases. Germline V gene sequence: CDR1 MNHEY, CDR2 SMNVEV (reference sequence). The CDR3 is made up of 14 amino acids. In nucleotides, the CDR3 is TGTGCCAGCAGCCCACGACAGGGAATTCGAGAGCAGTACTTC. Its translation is CASSPRQGIREQYF.

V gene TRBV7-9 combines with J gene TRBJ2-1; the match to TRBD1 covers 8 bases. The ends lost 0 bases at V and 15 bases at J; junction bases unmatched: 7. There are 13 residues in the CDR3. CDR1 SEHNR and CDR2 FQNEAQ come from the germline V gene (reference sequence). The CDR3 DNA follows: TGTGCCAGCAGCTTAGCACCCGACAGGGGAAGGTTCTTC. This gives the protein CASSLAPDRGRFF.

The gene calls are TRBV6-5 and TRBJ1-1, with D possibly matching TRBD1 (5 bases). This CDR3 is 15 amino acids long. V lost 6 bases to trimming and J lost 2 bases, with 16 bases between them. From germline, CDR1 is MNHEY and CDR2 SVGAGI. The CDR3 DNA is TGTGCCAGCAGGAGGGACCTTATGGGTAACACTGAAGCTTTCTTT. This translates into CASRRDLMGNTEAFF.

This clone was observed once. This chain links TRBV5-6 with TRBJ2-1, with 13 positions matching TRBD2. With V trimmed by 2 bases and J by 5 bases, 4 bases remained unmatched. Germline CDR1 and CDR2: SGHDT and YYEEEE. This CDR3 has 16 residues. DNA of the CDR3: TGTGCCAGCAGCTTCACTAGCGGGGGGGCCGACAATGAGCAGTTCTTC. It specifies CASSFTSGGADNEQFF. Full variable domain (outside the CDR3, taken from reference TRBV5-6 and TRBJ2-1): DAGVTQSPTHLIKTRGQQVTLRCSPKSGHDTVSWYQQALGQGPQFIFQYYEEEERQRGNFPDRFSGHQFPNYSSELNVNALLLGDSALYLCASSFTSGGADNEQFFGPGTRLTVL.

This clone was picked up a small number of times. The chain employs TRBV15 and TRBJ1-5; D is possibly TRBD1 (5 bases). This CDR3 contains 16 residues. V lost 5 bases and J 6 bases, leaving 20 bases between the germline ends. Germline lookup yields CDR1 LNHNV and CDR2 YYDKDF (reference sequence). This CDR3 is CATSGSQGPGGQPQHF. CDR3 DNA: TGTGCCACCAGCGGGTCGCAGGGACCTGGAGGTCAGCCCCAGCATTTT.

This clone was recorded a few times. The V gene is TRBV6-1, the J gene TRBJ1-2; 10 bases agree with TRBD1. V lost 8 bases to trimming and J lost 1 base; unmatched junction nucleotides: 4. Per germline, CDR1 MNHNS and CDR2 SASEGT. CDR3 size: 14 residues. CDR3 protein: CASGGTGVNYGYTF. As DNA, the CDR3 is TGTGCCAGCGGCGGGACAGGGGTTAACTATGGCTACACCTTC.

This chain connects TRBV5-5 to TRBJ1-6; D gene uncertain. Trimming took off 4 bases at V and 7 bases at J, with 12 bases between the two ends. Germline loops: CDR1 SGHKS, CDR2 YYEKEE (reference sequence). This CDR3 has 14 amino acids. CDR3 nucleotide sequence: TGTGCCAGCAGCCAAAGTCCGGGGAATTCACCCCTCCACTTT. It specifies CASSQSPGNSPLHF.

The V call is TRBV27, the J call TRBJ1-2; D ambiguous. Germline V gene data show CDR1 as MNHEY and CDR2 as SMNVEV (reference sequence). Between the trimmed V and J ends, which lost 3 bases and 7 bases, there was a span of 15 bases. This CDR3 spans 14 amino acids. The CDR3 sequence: CASSFRSSPPGYTF. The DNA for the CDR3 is TGTGCCAGCAGTTTCCGGAGTTCCCCCCCTGGCTACACCTTC.

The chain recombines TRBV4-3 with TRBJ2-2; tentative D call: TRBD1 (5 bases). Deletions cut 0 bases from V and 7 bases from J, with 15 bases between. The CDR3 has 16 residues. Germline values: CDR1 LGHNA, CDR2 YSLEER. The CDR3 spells CASSQDSGRAVGELFF. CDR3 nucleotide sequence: TGCGCCAGCAGCCAAGATTCCGGCAGGGCGGTCGGGGAGCTGTTTTTT.

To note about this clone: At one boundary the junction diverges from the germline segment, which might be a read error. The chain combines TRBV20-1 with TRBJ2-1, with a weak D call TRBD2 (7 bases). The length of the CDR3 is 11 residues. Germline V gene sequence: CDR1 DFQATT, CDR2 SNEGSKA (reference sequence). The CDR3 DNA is TGCAATGCTAGGGGGGGTTACGAGCAGTTCTTC. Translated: CNARGGYEQFF.

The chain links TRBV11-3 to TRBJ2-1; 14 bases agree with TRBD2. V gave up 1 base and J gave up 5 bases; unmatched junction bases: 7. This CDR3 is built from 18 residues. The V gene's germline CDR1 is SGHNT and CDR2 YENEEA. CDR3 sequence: CASSLGLAGGLIDNEQFF. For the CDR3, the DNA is TGTGCCAGCAGCTTAGGACTAGCGGGGGGGTTGATCGACAATGAGCAGTTCTTC.

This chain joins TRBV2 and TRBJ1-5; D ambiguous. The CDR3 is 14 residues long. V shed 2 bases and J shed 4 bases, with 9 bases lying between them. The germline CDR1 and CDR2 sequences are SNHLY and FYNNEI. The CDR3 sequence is CASSENDPNQPQHF. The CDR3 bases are TGTGCCAGCAGTGAAAACGACCCGAATCAGCCCCAGCATTTT.

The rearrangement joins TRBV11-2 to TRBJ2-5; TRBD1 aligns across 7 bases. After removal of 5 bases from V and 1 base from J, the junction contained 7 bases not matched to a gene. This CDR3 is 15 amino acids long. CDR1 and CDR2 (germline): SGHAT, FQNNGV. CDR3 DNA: TGTGCCAGCAGCGCACAGGGGATGGTCCAAGAGACCCAGTACTTC. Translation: CASSAQGMVQETQYF.

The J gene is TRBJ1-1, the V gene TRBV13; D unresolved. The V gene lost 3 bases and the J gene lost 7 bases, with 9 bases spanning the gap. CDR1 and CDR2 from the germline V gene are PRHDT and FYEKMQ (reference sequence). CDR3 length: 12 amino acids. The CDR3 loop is CASSFRHVEAFF. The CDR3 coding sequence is TGTGCCAGCAGCTTTAGACACGTTGAAGCTTTCTTT.

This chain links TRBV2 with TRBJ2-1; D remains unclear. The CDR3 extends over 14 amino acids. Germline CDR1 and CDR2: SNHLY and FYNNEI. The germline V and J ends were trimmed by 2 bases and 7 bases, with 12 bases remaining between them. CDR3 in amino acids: CASSETGHGNEQFF. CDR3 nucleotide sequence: TGTGCCAGCAGTGAAACCGGGCATGGGAATGAGCAGTTCTTC.

CDR3 nucleotides: TGCGCCAGCAGCCAAGGGCTAGGTGGCAGAAGATATTCACCCCTCCACTTT. Its protein product is CASSQGLGGRRYSPLHF. The V gene is TRBV4-1, the J gene TRBJ1-6; no firm D call. CDR3 size: 17 residues. CDR1 is MGHRA and CDR2 is YSYEKL in the germline V gene. V was trimmed by 1 base and J by 8 bases, leaving 18 bases between them.

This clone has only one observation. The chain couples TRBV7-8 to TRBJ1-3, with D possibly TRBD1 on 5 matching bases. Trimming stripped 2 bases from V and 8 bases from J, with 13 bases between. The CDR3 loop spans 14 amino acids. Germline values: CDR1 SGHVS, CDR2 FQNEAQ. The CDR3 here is CASSLPGDRDTIYF. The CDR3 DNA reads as TGTGCCAGCAGCTTACCGGGGGATCGGGACACCATATATTTT.

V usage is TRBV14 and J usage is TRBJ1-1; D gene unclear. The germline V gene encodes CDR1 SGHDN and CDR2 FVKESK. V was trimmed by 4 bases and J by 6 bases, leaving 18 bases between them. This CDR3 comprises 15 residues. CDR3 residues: CASSPAQMVYSEAFF. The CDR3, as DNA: TGTGCCAGCAGCCCCGCCCAGATGGTCTATTCTGAAGCTTTCTTT. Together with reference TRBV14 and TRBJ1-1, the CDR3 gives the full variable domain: EAGVTQFPSHSVIEKGQTVTLRCDPISGHDNLYWYRRVMGKEIKFLLHFVKESKQDESGMPNNRFLAERTGGTYSTLKVQPAELEDSGVYFCASSPAQMVYSEAFFGQGTRLTVV.